Below, 21 T cell receptor beta chains from the same sample are listed, as sequenced in a study of blood T cells in healthy people across ages. Sample-barcoded 5' priming and a J-beta primer mix drove a second PCR of roughly 7 to 11 cycles. TCRdb reprocessed the 5' RACE reads via MiXCR and lists one record per CDR3 protein. The sample has over 1,500,000 distinct CDR3 sequences, approximately 40% seen once. Sequencing was performed on blood. Every receptor here comes from a human donor in good health.

The rearrangement links TRBV27 to TRBJ1-2; D perhaps matches TRBD1 (6 bases). V was clipped by 4 bases and J by 5 bases, with 11 bases between them. Germline values: CDR1 MNHEY, CDR2 SMNVEV (reference sequence). This CDR3 is 13 amino acids long. CDR3 region: CASSSHTGYGYTF. CDR3 nucleotide sequence: TGTGCCAGCAGTTCCCACACAGGGTATGGCTACACCTTC.

The CDR3 DNA reads TGTGCCAGCAGTTTACCCCCCTCAGACAGGGATGGCTACGAGCAGTACTTC. This sequence encodes CASSLPPSDRDGYEQYF. This chain connects TRBV12-3 or TRBV12-4 to TRBJ2-7; 7 bases agree with TRBD1. The CDR3 contains 17 residues. V lost 2 bases and J lost 3; bases outside the gene matches: 13.

The chain couples TRBV7-2 to TRBJ2-1; 10 bases are shared with TRBD2. The J call is doubtful: the DNA matches TRBJ2-7 better. Germline-derived CDR1 and CDR2 are SGHTA and FQGNSA. This CDR3 is built from 15 residues. CDR3 amino acids: CASSPHASGSYEQYF. DNA of the CDR3: TGTGCCAGCAGCCCCCATGCTAGCGGGAGCTACGAGCAGTACTTC.

This clonotype was observed a few times. The DNA for the CDR3 is TGTGCCAGCAGCCAAGATCTGTTGCGGGGGGGCTCCTACAATGAGCAGTTCTTC. Its translation: CASSQDLLRGGSYNEQFF. This sequence joins TRBV14 and TRBJ2-1; 9 bases fit TRBD2. CDR1 is SGHDN and CDR2 is FVKESK in the germline V gene. V shed 0 bases and J 0 bases; nucleotides not matched to a gene: 6. This CDR3 region has 18 residues.

The V and J genes are TRBV30 and TRBJ2-3; D may be TRBD2 (6 bases). From germline, CDR1 is GTSNPN and CDR2 SVGIG (reference sequence). The CDR3 is made up of 15 amino acids. V lost 1 base and J lost 2, with 13 bases in between. The chain's CDR3 is CAWSGLGGATDTQYF. Here the CDR3 DNA reads TGTGCCTGGAGTGGCCTGGGGGGTGCCACAGATACGCAGTATTTT.

J is TRBJ1-5 and V is TRBV15; D not certain. This CDR3 is built from 15 residues. Trimming shortened V by 6 bases and J by 2 bases, and 14 bases separated the two germline ends. Germline loops: CDR1 LNHNV, CDR2 YYDKDF (reference sequence). CDR3 protein: CATSRPQNGNQPQHF. The CDR3 region has the DNA TGTGCCACCAGTAGACCTCAAAACGGCAATCAGCCCCAGCATTTT.

The V gene is TRBV20-1, the J gene TRBJ1-1, with a possible D match to TRBD1 (5 bases). The germline V gene has CDR1 DFQATT and CDR2 SNEGSKA (reference sequence). The CDR3 is 14 residues long. V lost 5 bases to trimming and J lost 0 bases, with 13 bases between them. CDR3: CSASDRPMNTEAFF. The CDR3 DNA follows: TGCAGTGCTTCCGACAGACCAATGAACACTGAAGCTTTCTTT.

The chain links TRBV15 to TRBJ1-2, with TRBD1 matching 7 bases. This CDR3 contains 15 residues. With V trimmed by 3 bases and J by 8 bases, 12 bases remained unmatched. Germline lookup yields CDR1 LNHNV and CDR2 YYDKDF (reference sequence). The CDR3 protein is CATSSFTGAFGGYTF. The CDR3 nucleotides read TGTGCCACCAGCAGCTTTACAGGGGCCTTCGGAGGCTACACCTTC.

This sequence joins TRBV6-2 or TRBV6-3 and TRBJ2-1; TRBD1 aligns across 7 bases. This CDR3 has 15 amino acids. Germline V gene data show CDR1 as MNHEY and CDR2 as SVGEGT. V lost 7 bases, J lost 5 bases, and 11 bases stayed unmatched. CDR3 region: CASNTPGTEDNEQFF. The CDR3 DNA sequence: TGTGCCAGCAACACCCCCGGGACAGAGGACAATGAGCAGTTCTTC.

A few counts support this clonotype. The chain is built from TRBV5-1 and TRBJ2-5, with 8 bases fitting TRBD1. Gene TRBJ2-7 matches the end of the DNA better, so the J call may be wrong. The CDR3 runs to 14 residues. Germline V lookup: CDR1 SGHRS, CDR2 YFSETQ. The CDR3: CASNPGQAVGEQYF. DNA of the CDR3: TGCGCCAGCAATCCGGGACAGGCGGTAGGCGAGCAGTACTTC.

About this clonotype itself: Compared with germline, one end of the junction differs, possibly owing to a read error. The rearrangement uses TRBV7-9 and TRBJ2-5, with D unclear. CDR1 SEHNR and CDR2 FQNEAQ come from the germline V gene (reference sequence). The CDR3 covers 14 residues. CDR3 sequence: CASSLVRHEETQYF. The CDR3 bases are TGTGCCAGCAGCTTAGTTAGGCACGAGGAGACTCAGTACTTC.

This clonotype appeared many times. V and J are TRBV5-6 and TRBJ2-1; D gene ambiguous. Germline V CDR1 and CDR2: SGHDT, YYEEEE. The germline V and J ends were trimmed by 0 bases and 9 bases, with 7 bases remaining between them. This CDR3 has 12 amino acids. The DNA for the CDR3 is TGTGCCAGCAGCTTGGCCTTGCGTGAGCAGTTCTTC. It translates to CASSLALREQFF.

This clonotype was counted between two and nine times. Its ends do not fully match the called genes, so a read error is possible. This chain uses TRBV29-1 with TRBJ1-4; no clear D gene. Per germline, CDR1 SQVTM and CDR2 ANQGSEA. This CDR3 is built from 13 residues. CDR3 nucleotides: TGCAGCGCCTCTTCAGGCCGAAATGAGAAACTGTTTTTT. Its translation is CSASSGRNEKLFF.

The rearrangement uses TRBV2 and TRBJ1-3, with 9 bases lining up with TRBD1. The CDR3 consists of 14 residues. In germline, CDR1 is SNHLY, CDR2 FYNNEI. Trimming removed 5 bases from V and 4 bases from J; junction bases left unmatched: 3. DNA of the CDR3: TGTGCCAGCAGTCCCGGGACAGGGGGAAACACCATATATTTT. Protein: CASSPGTGGNTIYF. Full variable domain (outside the CDR3, taken from reference TRBV2 and TRBJ1-3): EPEVTQTPSHQVTQMGQEVILRCVPISNHLYFYWYRQILGQKVEFLVSFYNNEISEKSEIFDDQFSVERPDGSNFTLKIRSTKLEDSAMYFCASSPGTGGNTIYFGEGSWLTVV.

This chain uses TRBV21-1 with TRBJ1-4; the table calls TRBD1, which could not be checked here. TRBV21-1 is designated a pseudogene. The CDR3 contains 16 residues. The CDR3 sequence: CASSKRGGTGNEKLFF. As DNA, the CDR3 is TGTGCCAGCAGCAAAAGGGGCGGAACAGGGAATGAAAAACTGTTTTTT.

V is TRBV7-9 and J is TRBJ1-3; D is uncertain. Germline V gene data show CDR1 as SEHNR and CDR2 as FQNEAQ (reference sequence). Trimming removed 5 bases from V and 5 bases from J, with 10 bases in between. CDR3 length: 13 residues. The CDR3 DNA reads TGTGCCAGCAGCCCTAGAGTACGAAACACCATATATTTT. This encodes CASSPRVRNTIYF.

The rearrangement uses TRBV20-1 and TRBJ2-1, with 8 bases identical to TRBD2. Germline values: CDR1 DFQATT, CDR2 SNEGSKA (reference sequence). The CDR3 contains 13 residues. Trimming took 7 bases from V and 7 from J; bases not matched to a gene: 9. CDR3 region: CSETGLVRNEQFF. CDR3 DNA: TGCAGTGAGACGGGACTAGTAAGGAATGAGCAGTTCTTC.

This clonotype was seen a handful of times. V is TRBV28 and J is TRBJ2-4; D may be TRBD1 (5 bases). The CDR3 has 16 amino acids. V lost 6 bases and J 1 base, leaving 16 bases between the germline ends. Per the germline V gene, CDR1 is MDHEN and CDR2 is SYDVKM. CDR3 in DNA: TGTGCCAGCAGCAACTCCGGACACGTTGCCAAAAACATTCAGTACTTC. Protein product: CASSNSGHVAKNIQYF.

The J gene is TRBJ2-4, the V gene TRBV6-5; the match to TRBD2 covers 7 bases. The end of the DNA aligns better with TRBJ2-7, so the J call may be wrong. CDR1 and CDR2 from the germline V gene are MNHEY and SVGAGI. The CDR3 spans 16 residues. The CDR3 nucleotides are TGTGCCAGCAGTTACAATGAGGCTAGCGGACACTACGAGCAGTACTTC. Translated: CASSYNEASGHYEQYF.

This rearrangement joins TRBV11-2 to TRBJ2-7; TRBD2 matches at 11 bases. Germline V gene lookup returns CDR1 SGHAT and CDR2 FQNNGV. The junction had 7 bases not matched to a gene; V was cut back by 5 bases and J by 1 base. The CDR3 covers 16 residues. The CDR3: CASSVTSGGDSYEQYF. CDR3 DNA: TGTGCCAGCAGCGTAACTAGCGGGGGCGATTCCTACGAGCAGTACTTC.

Note on this clonotype: Germline and junction disagree at one end, which may indicate a read error. The V and J genes are TRBV9 and TRBJ1-2, with D possibly TRBD1 on 5 matching bases. Germline CDR1 SGDLS, CDR2 YYNGEE. The CDR3 is 13 amino acids. CDR3 nucleotide sequence: TGTGCCAGCAGCGCCCAGGGAGGTTATGGCTACGCCTTC. Translating it yields CASSAQGGYGYAF. Full variable domain (outside the CDR3, taken from reference TRBV9 and TRBJ1-2): DSGVTQTPKHLITATGQRVTLRCSPRSGDLSVYWYQQSLDQGLQFLIQYYNGEERAKGNILERFSAQQFPDLHSELNLSSLELGDSALYFCASSAQGGYGYAFGSGTRLTVV.